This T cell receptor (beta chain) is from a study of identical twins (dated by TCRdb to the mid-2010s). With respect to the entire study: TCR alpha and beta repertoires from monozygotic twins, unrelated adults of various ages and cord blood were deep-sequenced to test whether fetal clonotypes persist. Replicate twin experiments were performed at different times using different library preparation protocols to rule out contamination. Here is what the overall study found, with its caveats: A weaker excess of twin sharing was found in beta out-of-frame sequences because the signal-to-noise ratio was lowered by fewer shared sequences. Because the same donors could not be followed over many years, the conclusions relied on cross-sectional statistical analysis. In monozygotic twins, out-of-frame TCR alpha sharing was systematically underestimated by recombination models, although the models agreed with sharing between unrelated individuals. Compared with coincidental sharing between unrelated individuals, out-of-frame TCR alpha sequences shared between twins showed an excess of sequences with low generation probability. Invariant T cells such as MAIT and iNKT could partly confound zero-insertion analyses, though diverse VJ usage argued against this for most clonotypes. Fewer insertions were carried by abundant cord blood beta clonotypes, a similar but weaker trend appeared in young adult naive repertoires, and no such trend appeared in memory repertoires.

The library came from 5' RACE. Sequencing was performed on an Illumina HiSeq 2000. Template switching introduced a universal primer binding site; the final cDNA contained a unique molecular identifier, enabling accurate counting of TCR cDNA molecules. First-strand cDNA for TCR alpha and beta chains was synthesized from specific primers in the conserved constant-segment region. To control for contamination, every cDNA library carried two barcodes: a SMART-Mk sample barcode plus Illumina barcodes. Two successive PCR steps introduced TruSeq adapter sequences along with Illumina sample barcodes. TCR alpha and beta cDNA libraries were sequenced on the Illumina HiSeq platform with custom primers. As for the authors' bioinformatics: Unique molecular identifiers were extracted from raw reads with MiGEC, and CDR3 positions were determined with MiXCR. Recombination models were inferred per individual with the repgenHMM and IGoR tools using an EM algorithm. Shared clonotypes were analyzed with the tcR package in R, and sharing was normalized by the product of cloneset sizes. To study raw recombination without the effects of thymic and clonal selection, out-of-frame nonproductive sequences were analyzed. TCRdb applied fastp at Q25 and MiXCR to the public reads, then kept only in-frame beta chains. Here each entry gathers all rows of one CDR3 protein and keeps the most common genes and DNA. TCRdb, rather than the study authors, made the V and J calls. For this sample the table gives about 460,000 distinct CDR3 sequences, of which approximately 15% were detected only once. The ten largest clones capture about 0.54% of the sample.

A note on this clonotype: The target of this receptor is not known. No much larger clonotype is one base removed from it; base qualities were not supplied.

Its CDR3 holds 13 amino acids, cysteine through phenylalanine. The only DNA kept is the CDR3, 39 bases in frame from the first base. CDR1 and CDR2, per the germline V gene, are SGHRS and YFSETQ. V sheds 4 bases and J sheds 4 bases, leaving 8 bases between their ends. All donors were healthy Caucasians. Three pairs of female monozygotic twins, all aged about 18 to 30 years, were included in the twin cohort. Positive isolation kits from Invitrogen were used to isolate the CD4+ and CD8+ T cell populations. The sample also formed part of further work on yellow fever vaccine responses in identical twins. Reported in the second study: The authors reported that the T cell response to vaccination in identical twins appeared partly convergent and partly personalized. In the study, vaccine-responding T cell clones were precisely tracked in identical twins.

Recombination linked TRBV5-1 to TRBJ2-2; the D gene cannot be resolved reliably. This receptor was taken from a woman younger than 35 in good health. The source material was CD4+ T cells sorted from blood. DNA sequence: TGCGCCAGCAGCCAACAGAGCACCGGGGAGCTGTTTTTT. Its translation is CASSQQSTGELFF.